The clone carrying this TCR beta chain was seen a few times. Its antigen is still unknown. This sample was taken from a study of beta chain features in type 1 diabetes. Notes on the study in general: In every one of the four CD4+ subsets, TCRB CDR3s were moderately but significantly shorter in Type 1 diabetes patients.

The sequenced template was cDNA made from the entire isolated RNA. Sequencing was performed with immunoSEQ multiplex PCR; in TCRdb, only in-frame clones are kept and a portion is missing. Of 600,000 to 750,000 clones in the sample, 9.5% to 15% were seen once. With 5 bases removed from V and 2 bases from J, the gap between germline ends came to 9 bases. CDR3 length: 13 amino acids. Germline CDR1 is PRHDT and CDR2 is FYEKMQ (reference sequence). The receptor comes from a man aged 25 to 40 with type 1 diabetes. Sequenced sample: naive CD4+ T cells from blood. The chain is built from TRBV13 and TRBJ1-2; no clear D gene. As DNA, the CDR3 is TGTGCCAGCAGCCGAACTCGAAACTATGGCTACACCTTC. This codes for CASSRTRNYGYTF.